At least ten counts were recorded for the clone carrying this TCR beta chain. The antigen is unknown. This entry comes from a study of T cells in Graves' hyperthyroidism and ophthalmopathy. Findings and limits, study-wide: Peripheral blood also featured most of the thyroid clonotypes expanded above 0.001.

This CDR3 is built from 15 residues. Per the germline V gene, CDR1 is SGHKS and CDR2 is YYEKEE (reference sequence). V gave up 0 bases and J gave up 8 bases, with 14 bases separating them. Researchers took RNA transcripts and amplified the TCR beta CDR3 regions from them. The primer set for the first-round RT-PCR of the TCR CDR3 was HTBI. TCRdb re-derived calls from the multiplex PCR reads in MiXCR, one entry per CDR3 protein. The data hold around 250,000 distinct CDR3 sequences, with roughly 17% observed a single time. PBMCs were derived from approximately 10 ml fresh peripheral blood. This chain links TRBV5-5 with TRBJ1-4; possible D gene TRBD1, 5 bases. The sequence was obtained from a woman between 18 and 29 years old with Graves' ophthalmopathy. The material sequenced was blood. CDR3 nucleotide sequence: TGTGCCAGCAGCTTGGCCGGCAGGGTGGAAGAAAAACTGTTTTTT. It codes for CASSLAGRVEEKLFF.